This T cell receptor beta chain emerged from a study of blood T cell repertoires in COVID-19. Turning to the study itself: Samples representing acute and convalescent COVID-19 were sourced from the United States, Italy and Spain. The analysed material was cDNA or gDNA that came from T cells, B-cell-depleted T cells, or PBMCs.

As originally analysed: Nucleated cell number was recorded as an estimate derived from reference gene primer amplification. Some clones are missing from TCRdb's copy, which holds only in-frame ones; the method was immunoSEQ multiplex PCR. That table furnishes V, J and clone size, whereas the DNA furnished D and trimming. The repertoire consists of fewer than 350,000 clones, with 75% to 90% occurring once and the leading ten covering about 2.2%. Trimming removed 9 bases from V and 6 bases from J, with 14 bases in between. This CDR3 spans 12 amino acids. The germline V gene has CDR1 LNHDA and CDR2 SQIVND (reference sequence).

J is TRBJ1-1 and V is TRBV19, with D hard to call. The sequenced sample was peripheral blood. The TCR sequence derives from a woman aged 25 to 39 who had recovered from COVID-19. For the CDR3, the DNA is TGTGCCAGCGGATTCAACGCGGCTGAAGCTTTCTTT. This codes for CASGFNAAEAFF.